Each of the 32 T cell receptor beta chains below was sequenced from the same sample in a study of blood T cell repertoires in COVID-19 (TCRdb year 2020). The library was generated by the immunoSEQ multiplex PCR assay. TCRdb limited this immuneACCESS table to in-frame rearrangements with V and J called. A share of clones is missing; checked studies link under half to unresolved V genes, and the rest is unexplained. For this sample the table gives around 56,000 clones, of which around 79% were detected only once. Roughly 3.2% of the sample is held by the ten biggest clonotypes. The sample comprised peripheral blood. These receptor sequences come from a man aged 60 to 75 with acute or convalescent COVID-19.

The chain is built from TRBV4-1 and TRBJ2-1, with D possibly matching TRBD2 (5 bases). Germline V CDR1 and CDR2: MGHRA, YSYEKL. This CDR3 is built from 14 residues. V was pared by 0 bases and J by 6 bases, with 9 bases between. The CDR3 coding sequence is TGCGCCAGCAGCCAAGAACTAGAGTTCAATGAGCAGTTCTTC. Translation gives CASSQELEFNEQFF.

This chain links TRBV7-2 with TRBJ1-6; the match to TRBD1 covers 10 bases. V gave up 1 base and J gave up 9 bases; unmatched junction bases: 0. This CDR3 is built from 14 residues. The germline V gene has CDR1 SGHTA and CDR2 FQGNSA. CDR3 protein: CASSLGTGGSPLHF. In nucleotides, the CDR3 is TGTGCCAGCAGCTTAGGGACAGGGGGTTCACCCCTCCACTTT.

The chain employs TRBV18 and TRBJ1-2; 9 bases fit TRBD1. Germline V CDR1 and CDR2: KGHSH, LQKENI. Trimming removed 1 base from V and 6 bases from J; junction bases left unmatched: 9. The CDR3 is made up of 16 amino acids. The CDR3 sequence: CASSPRRDRDFHGYTF. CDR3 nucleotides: TGTGCCAGCTCACCACGCCGGGACAGGGATTTTCATGGCTACACCTTC.

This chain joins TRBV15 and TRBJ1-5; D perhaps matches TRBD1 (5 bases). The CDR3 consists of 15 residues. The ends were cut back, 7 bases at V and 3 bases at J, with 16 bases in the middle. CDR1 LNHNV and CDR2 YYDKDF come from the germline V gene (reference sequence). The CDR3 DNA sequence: TGTGCCACCAACCAGGGCAGGGCGGACAATCAGCCCCAGCATTTT. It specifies CATNQGRADNQPQHF.

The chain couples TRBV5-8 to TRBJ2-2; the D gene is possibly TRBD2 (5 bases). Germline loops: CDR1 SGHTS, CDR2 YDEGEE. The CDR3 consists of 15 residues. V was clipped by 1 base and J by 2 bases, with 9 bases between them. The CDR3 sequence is CASSLNRLNTGELFF. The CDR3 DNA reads TGTGCCAGCAGCTTGAACAGACTAAACACCGGGGAGCTGTTTTTT.

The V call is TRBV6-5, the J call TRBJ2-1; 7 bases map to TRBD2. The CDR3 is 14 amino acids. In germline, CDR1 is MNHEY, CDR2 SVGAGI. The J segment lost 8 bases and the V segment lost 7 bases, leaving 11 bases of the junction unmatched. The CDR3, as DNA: TGTGCCAGCAACGACCGGACTAGTTCCCATGAGCAGTTCTTC. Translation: CASNDRTSSHEQFF.

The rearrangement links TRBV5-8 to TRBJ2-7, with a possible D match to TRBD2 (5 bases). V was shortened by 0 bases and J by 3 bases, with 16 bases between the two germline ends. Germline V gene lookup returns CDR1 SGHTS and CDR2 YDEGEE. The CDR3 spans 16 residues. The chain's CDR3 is CASSLASTSPLYEQYF. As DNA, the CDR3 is TGTGCCAGCAGCTTGGCCTCAACTAGTCCCCTCTACGAGCAGTACTTC.

The CDR3 loop reads CASSWDREGEAFF. In nucleotides, the CDR3 is TGTGCCAGCAGTTGGGACAGGGAAGGGGAAGCTTTCTTT. The rearrangement links TRBV27 to TRBJ1-1; 9 positions match TRBD1. The CDR3 extends over 13 amino acids. The germline gives CDR1 MNHEY, CDR2 SMNVEV (reference sequence). Trimming at V came to 4 bases and at J to 8 bases, leaving 5 bases not matched to a gene.

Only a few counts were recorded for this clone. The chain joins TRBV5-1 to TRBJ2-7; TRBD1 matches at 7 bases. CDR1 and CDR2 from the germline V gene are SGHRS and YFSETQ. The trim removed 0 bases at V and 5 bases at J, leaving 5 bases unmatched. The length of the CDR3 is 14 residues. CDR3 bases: TGCGCCAGCAGCTTGGGTGACAGGGTTAACGAGCAGTACTTC. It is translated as CASSLGDRVNEQYF.

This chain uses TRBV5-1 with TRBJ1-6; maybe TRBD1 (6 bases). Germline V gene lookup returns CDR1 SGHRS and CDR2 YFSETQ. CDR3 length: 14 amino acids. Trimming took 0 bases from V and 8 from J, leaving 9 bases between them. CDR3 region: CASSLDRVDSPLHF. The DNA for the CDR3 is TGCGCCAGCAGCTTGGACAGGGTGGATTCACCCCTCCACTTT.

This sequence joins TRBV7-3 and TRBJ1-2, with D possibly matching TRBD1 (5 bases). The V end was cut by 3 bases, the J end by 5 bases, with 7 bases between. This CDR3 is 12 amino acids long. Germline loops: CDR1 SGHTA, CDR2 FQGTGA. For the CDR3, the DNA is TGTGCCAGCAGCTTTCCAGGGTATGGCTACACCTTC. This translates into CASSFPGYGYTF.

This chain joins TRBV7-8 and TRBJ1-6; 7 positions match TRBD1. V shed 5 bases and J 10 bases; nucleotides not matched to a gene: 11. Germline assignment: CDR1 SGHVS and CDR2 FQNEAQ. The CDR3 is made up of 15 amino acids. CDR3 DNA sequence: TGTGCCAGCAGCCCGACACAGGGGATGGGGTCACCCCTCCACTTT. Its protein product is CASSPTQGMGSPLHF.

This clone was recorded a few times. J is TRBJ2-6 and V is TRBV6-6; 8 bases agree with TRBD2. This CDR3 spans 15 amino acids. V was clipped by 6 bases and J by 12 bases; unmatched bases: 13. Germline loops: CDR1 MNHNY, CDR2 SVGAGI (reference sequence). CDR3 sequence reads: CASSPLGGASSVLTF. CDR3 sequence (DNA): TGTGCCAGCAGCCCTCTCGGGGGGGCTTCCAGCGTCCTGACTTTC.

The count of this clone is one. In nucleotides, the CDR3 is TGTGCCAGCAGCTTGATGACTAGCGGGGAGAGAAGTAATGAGCAGTTCTTC. Amino acid sequence: CASSLMTSGERSNEQFF. V gene TRBV7-6 combines with J gene TRBJ2-1, with 11 bases matching TRBD2. From germline, CDR1 is SGHVS and CDR2 FNYEAQ. V shed 3 bases, J shed 7 bases, and the junction held 11 bases outside the gene matches. The CDR3 has 17 amino acids.

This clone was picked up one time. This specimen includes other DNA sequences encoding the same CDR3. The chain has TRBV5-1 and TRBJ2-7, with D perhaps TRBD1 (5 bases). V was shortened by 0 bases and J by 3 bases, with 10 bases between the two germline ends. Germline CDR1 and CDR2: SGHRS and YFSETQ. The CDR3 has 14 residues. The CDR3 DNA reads TGCGCCAGCAGCTTGGAGGCAGGGCTCTACGAGCAGTACTTC. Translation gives CASSLEAGLYEQYF.

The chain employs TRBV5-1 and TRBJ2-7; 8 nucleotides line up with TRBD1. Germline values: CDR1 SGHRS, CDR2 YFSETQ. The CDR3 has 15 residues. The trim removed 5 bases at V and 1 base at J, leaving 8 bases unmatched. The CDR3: CASRWGRTGSYEQYF. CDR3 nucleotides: TGCGCCAGCAGGTGGGGACGGACAGGGTCCTACGAGCAGTACTTC.

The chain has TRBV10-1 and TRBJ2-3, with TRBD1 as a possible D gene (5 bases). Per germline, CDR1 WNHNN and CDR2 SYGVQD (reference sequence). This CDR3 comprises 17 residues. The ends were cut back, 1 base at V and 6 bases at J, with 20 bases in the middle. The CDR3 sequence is CASSEWTRNRVWDTQYF. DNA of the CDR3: TGCGCCAGCAGTGAGTGGACACGGAATAGGGTTTGGGATACGCAGTATTTT.

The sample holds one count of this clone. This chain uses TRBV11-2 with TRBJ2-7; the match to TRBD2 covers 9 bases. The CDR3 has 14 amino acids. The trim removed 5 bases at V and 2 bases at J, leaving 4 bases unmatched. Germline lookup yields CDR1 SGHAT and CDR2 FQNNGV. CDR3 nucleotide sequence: TGTGCCAGCAGCCCGAGCGGGGGGACCTACGAGCAGTACTTC. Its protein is CASSPSGGTYEQYF.

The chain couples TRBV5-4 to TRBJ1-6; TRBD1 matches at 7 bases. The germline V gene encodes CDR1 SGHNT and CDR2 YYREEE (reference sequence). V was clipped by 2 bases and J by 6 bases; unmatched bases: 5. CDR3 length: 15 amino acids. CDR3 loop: CASSLLGQPNSPLHF. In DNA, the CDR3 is TGTGCCAGCAGCTTATTGGGACAGCCTAATTCACCCCTCCACTTT.

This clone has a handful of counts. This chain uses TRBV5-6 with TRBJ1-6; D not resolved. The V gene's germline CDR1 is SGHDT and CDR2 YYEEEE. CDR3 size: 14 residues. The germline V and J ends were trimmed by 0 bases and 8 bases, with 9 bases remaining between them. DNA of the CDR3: TGTGCCAGCAGCTTGGTCAACACAGATTCACCCCTCCACTTT. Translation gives CASSLVNTDSPLHF.

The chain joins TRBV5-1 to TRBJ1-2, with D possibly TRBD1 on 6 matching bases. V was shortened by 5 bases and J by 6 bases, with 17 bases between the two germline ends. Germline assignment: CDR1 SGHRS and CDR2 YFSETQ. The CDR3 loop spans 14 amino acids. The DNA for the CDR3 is TGCGCCAGCAGAGCAGGACAGCCTCACGATGGCTACACCTTC. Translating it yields CASRAGQPHDGYTF.

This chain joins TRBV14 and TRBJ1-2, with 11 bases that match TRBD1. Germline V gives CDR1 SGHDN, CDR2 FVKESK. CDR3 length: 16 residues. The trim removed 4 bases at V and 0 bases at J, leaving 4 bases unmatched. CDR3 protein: CASSPGQGEPNYGYTF. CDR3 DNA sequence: TGTGCCAGCAGCCCGGGACAGGGGGAACCTAACTATGGCTACACCTTC.

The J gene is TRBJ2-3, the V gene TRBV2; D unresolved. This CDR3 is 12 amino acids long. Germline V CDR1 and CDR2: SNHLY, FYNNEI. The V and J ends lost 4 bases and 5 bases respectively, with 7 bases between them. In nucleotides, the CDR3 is TGTGCCAGCAGTGGAGCTAAAGATACGCAGTATTTT. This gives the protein CASSGAKDTQYF.

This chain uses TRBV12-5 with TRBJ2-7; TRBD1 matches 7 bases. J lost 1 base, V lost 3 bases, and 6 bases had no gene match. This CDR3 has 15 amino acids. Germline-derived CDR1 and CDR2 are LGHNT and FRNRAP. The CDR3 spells CASGFTRDRSYEQYF. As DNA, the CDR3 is TGTGCTAGTGGTTTTACTCGGGACAGATCCTACGAGCAGTACTTC.

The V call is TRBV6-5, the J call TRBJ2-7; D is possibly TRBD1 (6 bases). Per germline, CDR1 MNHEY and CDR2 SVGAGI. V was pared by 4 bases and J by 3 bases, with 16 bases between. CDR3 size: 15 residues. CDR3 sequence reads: CASSWTVGRLYEQYF. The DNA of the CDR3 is TGTGCCAGCAGTTGGACAGTAGGACGTCTCTACGAGCAGTACTTC.

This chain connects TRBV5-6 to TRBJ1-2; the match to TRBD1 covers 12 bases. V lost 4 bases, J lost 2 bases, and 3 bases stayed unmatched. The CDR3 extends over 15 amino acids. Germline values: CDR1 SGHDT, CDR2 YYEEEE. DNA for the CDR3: TGTGCCAGCAGCCACGGGACAGGGGGCAACTATGGCTACACCTTC. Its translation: CASSHGTGGNYGYTF. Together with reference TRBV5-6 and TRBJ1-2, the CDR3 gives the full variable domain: DAGVTQSPTHLIKTRGQQVTLRCSPKSGHDTVSWYQQALGQGPQFIFQYYEEEERQRGNFPDRFSGHQFPNYSSELNVNALLLGDSALYLCASSHGTGGNYGYTFGSGTRLTVV.

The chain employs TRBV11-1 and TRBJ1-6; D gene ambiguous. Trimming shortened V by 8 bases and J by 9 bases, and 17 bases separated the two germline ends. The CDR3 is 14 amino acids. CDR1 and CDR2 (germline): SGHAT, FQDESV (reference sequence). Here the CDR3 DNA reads TGTGCCAGCTCACTGCGAGGCGAAACTTCACCCCTCCACTTT. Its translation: CASSLRGETSPLHF.

The CDR3 coding sequence is TGCGCCAGCAGCTCCCGGACAGGGCATCTGTCGGATGGCTACACCTTC. Amino acids: CASSSRTGHLSDGYTF. This chain links TRBV5-1 with TRBJ1-2, with 8 bases that match TRBD1. The CDR3 consists of 16 residues. Germline lookup yields CDR1 SGHRS and CDR2 YFSETQ. V was clipped by 3 bases and J by 6 bases; unmatched bases: 13.

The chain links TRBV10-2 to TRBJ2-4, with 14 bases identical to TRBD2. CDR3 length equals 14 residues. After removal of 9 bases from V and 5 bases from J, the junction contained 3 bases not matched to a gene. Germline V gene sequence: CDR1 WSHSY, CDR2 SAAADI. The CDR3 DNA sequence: TGCGCCAGGGGACTAGCGGGGGCCGAAAACATTCAGTACTTC. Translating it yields CARGLAGAENIQYF.

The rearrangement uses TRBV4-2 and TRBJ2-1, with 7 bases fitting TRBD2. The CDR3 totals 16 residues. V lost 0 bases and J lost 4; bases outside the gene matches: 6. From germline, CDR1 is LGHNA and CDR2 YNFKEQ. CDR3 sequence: CASSQEGAGFYNEQFF. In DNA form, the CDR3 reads TGTGCCAGCAGCCAAGAAGGAGCGGGGTTTTACAATGAGCAGTTCTTC.

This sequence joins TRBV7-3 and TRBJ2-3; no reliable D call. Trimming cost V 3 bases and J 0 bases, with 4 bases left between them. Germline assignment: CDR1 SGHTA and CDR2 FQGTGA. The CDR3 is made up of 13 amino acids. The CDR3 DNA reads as TGTGCCAGCAGCTTCTCCAGCACAGATACGCAGTATTTT. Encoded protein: CASSFSSTDTQYF.

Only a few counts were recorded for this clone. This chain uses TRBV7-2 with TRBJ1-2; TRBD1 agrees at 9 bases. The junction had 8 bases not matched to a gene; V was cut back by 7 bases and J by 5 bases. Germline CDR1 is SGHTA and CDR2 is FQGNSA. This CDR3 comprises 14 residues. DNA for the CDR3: TGTGCCAGCATCCCGGGACAGGGAAGGTATGGCTACACCTTC. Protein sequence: CASIPGQGRYGYTF.